These 9 T cell receptor beta chains share one sample of origin, sequenced in a study of OX40 agonist ivuxolimab in advanced cancers. Profiled with immunoSEQ multiplex PCR; TCRdb holds only in-frame clones, not every one. The sample has roughly 67,000 clones, roughly 86% seen once. The source was CD4+ or CD8+ T cells sorted from blood, collected in a trial of the OX40 agonist ivuxolimab. The receptors come from an adult with an advanced solid tumor such as melanoma, head and neck, liver or kidney cancer.

The genes are TRBV2 and TRBJ2-2, with D uncertain. The V gene lost 4 bases and the J gene lost 4 bases, with 13 bases spanning the gap. The germline CDR1 and CDR2 sequences are SNHLY and FYNNEI. This CDR3 is 15 amino acids long. The DNA for the CDR3 is TGTGCCAGCAGTGTGGTTACCCCGGGCACCGGGGAGCTGTTTTTT. Translating gives CASSVVTPGTGELFF.

This rearrangement joins TRBV18 to TRBJ1-5; D call uncertain. The CDR3 has 12 residues. Germline V gene sequence: CDR1 KGHSH, CDR2 LQKENI. Trimming stripped 5 bases from V and 4 bases from J, with 6 bases between. This CDR3 reads CASSGPNQPQHF. CDR3 in DNA: TGTGCCAGCTCAGGACCTAATCAGCCCCAGCATTTT.

The chain has TRBV28 and TRBJ1-5; 8 bases match TRBD1. This CDR3 has 16 residues. V dropped 6 bases and J dropped 4; count of bases not matched to a gene: 11. CDR1 is MDHEN, CDR2 SYDVKM, per germline. Here the CDR3 DNA reads TGTGCCAGCAGGTCGTCCGGGACAGGTTATAATCAGCCCCAGCATTTT. Its translation is CASRSSGTGYNQPQHF.

This chain joins TRBV19 and TRBJ2-2, with a possible D match to TRBD2 (6 bases). The CDR3 spans 19 residues. With 3 bases removed from V and 1 base from J, the gap between germline ends came to 21 bases. Germline assignment: CDR1 LNHDA and CDR2 SQIVND (reference sequence). CDR3: CASSMGGTWGILNTGELFF. CDR3 sequence (DNA): TGTGCCAGTAGTATGGGGGGAACATGGGGCATCTTGAACACCGGGGAGCTGTTTTTT. Together with reference TRBV19 and TRBJ2-2, the CDR3 gives the full variable domain: DGGITQSPKYLFRKEGQNVTLSCEQNLNHDAMYWYRQDPGQGLRLIYYSQIVNDFQKGDIAEGYSVSREKKESFPLTVTSAQKNPTAFYLCASSMGGTWGILNTGELFFGEGSRLTVL.

This chain links TRBV19 with TRBJ2-7, with D perhaps TRBD2 (6 bases). Trimming took 3 bases from V and 6 from J, leaving 15 bases between them. There are 14 residues in the CDR3. Per germline, CDR1 LNHDA and CDR2 SQIVND (reference sequence). In DNA form, the CDR3 reads TGTGCCAGTAGTATGTCAGGGAGGTTGGGCGAGCAGTACTTC. It specifies CASSMSGRLGEQYF.

The CDR3 spells CASSLDSGEQYF. CDR3 coding DNA: TGTGCCAGCAGCTTGGATAGTGGCGAGCAGTACTTC. The chain employs TRBV5-4 and TRBJ2-7, with D uncertain. V dropped 0 bases and J dropped 6 bases, with 7 bases sitting between them. This CDR3 has 12 amino acids. Germline values: CDR1 SGHNT, CDR2 YYREEE (reference sequence). Full variable domain (remainder filled in from reference TRBV5-4 and TRBJ2-7): ETGVTQSPTHLIKTRGQQVTLRCSSQSGHNTVSWYQQALGQGPQFIFQYYREEENGRGNFPPRFSGLQFPNYSSELNVNALELDDSALYLCASSLDSGEQYFGPGTRLTVT.

The rearrangement joins TRBV29-1 to TRBJ1-1; D is undetermined. The CDR3 has 13 amino acids. Trimming pared 7 bases from V and 1 base from J, leaving 13 bases between. Looked up from germline, CDR1 is SQVTM and CDR2 is ANQGSEA. The DNA for the CDR3 is TGCAGCGCCCTGCGCGGGAGGAACACTGAAGCTTTCTTT. It is translated as CSALRGRNTEAFF. The full variable domain, completed using reference TRBV29-1 and TRBJ1-1, is SAVISQKPSRDICQRGTSLTIQCQVDSQVTMMFWYRQQPGQSLTLIATANQGSEATYESGFVIDKFPISRPNLTFSTLTVSNMSPEDSSIYLCSALRGRNTEAFFGQGTRLTVV.

This clone was counted a single time. The V call is TRBV7-2, the J call TRBJ2-3; D may be TRBD1 (6 bases). CDR1 and CDR2 (germline): SGHTA, FQGNSA. Trimming left V 2 bases short and J 6 bases short, with 12 bases between. The CDR3 consists of 14 residues. CDR3: CASSLSPQGDTQYF. CDR3 sequence (DNA): TGTGCCAGCAGCTTAAGCCCTCAGGGGGATACGCAGTATTTT.

The V gene is TRBV30, the J gene TRBJ2-2; D possibly corresponds to TRBD1 (5 bases). The germline V gene has CDR1 GTSNPN and CDR2 SVGIG (reference sequence). The CDR3 has 15 amino acids. V was clipped by 0 bases and J by 7 bases, with 15 bases between them. CDR3 sequence reads: CAWSVGQGLGGELFF. The CDR3 DNA reads as TGTGCCTGGAGTGTCGGCCAGGGCCTGGGCGGGGAGCTGTTTTTT.